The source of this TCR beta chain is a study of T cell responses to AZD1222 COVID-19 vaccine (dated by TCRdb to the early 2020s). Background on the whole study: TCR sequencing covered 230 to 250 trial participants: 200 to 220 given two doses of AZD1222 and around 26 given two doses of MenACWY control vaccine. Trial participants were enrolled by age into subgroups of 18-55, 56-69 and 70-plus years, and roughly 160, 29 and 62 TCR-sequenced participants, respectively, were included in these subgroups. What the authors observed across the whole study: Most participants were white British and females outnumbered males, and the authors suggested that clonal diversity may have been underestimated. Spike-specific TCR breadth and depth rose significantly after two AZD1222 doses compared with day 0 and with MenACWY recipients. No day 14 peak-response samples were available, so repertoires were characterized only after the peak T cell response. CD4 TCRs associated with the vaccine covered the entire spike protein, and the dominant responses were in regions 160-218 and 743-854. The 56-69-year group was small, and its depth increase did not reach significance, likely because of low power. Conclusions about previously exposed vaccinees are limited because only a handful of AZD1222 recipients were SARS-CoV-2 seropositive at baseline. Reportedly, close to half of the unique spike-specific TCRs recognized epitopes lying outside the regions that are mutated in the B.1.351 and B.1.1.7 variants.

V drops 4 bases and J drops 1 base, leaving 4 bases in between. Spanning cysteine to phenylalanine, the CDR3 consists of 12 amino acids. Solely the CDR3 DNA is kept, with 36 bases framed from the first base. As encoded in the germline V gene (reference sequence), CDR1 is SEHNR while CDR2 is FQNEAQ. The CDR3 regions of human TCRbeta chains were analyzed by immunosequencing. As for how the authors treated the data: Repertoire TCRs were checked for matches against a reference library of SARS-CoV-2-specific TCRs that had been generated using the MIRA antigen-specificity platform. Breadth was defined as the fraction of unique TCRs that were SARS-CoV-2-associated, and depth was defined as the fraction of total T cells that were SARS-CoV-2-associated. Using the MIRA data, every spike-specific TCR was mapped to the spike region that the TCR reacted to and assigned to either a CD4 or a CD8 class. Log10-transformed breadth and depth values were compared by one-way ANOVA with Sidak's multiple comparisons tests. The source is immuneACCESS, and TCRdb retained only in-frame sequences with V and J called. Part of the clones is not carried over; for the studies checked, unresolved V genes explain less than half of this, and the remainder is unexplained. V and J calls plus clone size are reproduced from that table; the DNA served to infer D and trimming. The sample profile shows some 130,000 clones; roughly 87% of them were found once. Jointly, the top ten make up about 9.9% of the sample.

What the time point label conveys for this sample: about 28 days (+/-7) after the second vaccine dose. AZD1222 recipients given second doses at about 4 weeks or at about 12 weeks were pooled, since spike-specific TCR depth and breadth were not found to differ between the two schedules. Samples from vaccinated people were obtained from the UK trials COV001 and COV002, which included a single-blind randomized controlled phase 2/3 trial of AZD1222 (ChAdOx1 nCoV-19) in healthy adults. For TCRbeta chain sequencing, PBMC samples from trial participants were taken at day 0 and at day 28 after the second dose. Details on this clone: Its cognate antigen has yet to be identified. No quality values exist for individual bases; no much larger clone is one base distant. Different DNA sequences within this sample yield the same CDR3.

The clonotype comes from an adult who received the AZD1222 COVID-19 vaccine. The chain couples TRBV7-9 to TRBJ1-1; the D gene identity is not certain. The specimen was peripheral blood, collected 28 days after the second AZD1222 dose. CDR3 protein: CASSYSNTEAFF. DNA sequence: TGTGCCAGCAGCTATTCGAACACTGAAGCTTTCTTT.